These T cell receptor beta chains were read from a single sample in a study of TIL therapy for anti-PD-1-resistant metastatic lung cancer. TCRdb's table, derived via immunoSEQ multiplex PCR, lists solely in-frame clones and lacks some. The sample carries 54,000 or so clones, 73% recorded once. Sequenced here: blood, sampled at baseline. All receptors derive from a person aged 25-79 years with non-small cell lung cancer. CDR3s leave out the opening cysteine and the closing phenylalanine or tryptophan. A D gene is named only where the DNA matches it firmly.

len: 13; v_gene: TRBV19; d_gene: -; j_gene: TRBJ2-6; CDR3aa: ASSLDSSGANVLT
len: 9; v_gene: TRBV12-5; d_gene: -; j_gene: TRBJ2-7; CDR3aa: ASGIYTEQY
len: 11; v_gene: TRBV29-1; d_gene: -; j_gene: TRBJ1-2; CDR3aa: SVDYIETYGYT
len: 13; v_gene: TRBV6-5; d_gene: -; j_gene: TRBJ1-6; CDR3aa: ASSYYTGSNSPLH
len: 13; v_gene: TRBV28; d_gene: TRBD1; j_gene: TRBJ2-7; CDR3aa: ASREGTGHFREQY
len: 12; v_gene: TRBV7-9; d_gene: -; j_gene: TRBJ1-3; CDR3aa: ASSLDGSGNTIY
len: 14; v_gene: TRBV5-1; d_gene: -; j_gene: TRBJ1-1; CDR3aa: ASSLDQGIGNTEAF
len: 13; v_gene: TRBV6-1; d_gene: TRBD1; j_gene: TRBJ2-1; CDR3aa: ASSSTGSAYNEQF
len: 15; v_gene: TRBV5-1; d_gene: -; j_gene: TRBJ2-1; CDR3aa: ASSLAMAGPSYNEQF
len: 11; v_gene: TRBV6-1; d_gene: -; j_gene: TRBJ1-1; CDR3aa: ASRGSLGTEAF
len: 14; v_gene: TRBV7-9; d_gene: TRBD1; j_gene: TRBJ2-6; CDR3aa: ASGTYRGRGANVLT
len: 13; v_gene: TRBV11-2; d_gene: TRBD1; j_gene: TRBJ2-7; CDR3aa: ASSLSGTGGNEQY
len: 15; v_gene: TRBV5-1; d_gene: TRBD1; j_gene: TRBJ1-1; CDR3aa: ASSSVPGQGQETEAF
len: 13; v_gene: TRBV28; d_gene: -; j_gene: TRBJ2-3; CDR3aa: ASWGSIPSTDTQY
len: 17; v_gene: TRBV12-1; d_gene: -; j_gene: TRBJ1-1; CDR3aa: ASSFRDRGQQVMNTEAF
len: 14; v_gene: TRBV6-1; d_gene: -; j_gene: TRBJ2-3; CDR3aa: ASSGGIYASTDTQY
len: 11; v_gene: TRBV7-2; d_gene: -; j_gene: TRBJ2-6; CDR3aa: ASSDPGANVLT
len: 12; v_gene: TRBV7-7; d_gene: -; j_gene: TRBJ2-7; CDR3aa: ASSLRLEGYEQY
len: 11; v_gene: TRBV2; d_gene: TRBD2; j_gene: TRBJ2-5; CDR3aa: ASGLLAEETQY
len: 13; v_gene: TRBV7-2; d_gene: TRBD2; j_gene: TRBJ2-1; CDR3aa: ASRSGTNPYNEQF
len: 14; v_gene: TRBV10-2; d_gene: TRBD2; j_gene: TRBJ2-5; CDR3aa: ASSESGLGGVETQY
len: 15; v_gene: TRBV2; d_gene: -; j_gene: TRBJ1-2; CDR3aa: ASSEVLGQSPNYGYT
len: 11; v_gene: TRBV6-4; d_gene: -; j_gene: TRBJ1-2; CDR3aa: ASRDGPIGGYT
len: 13; v_gene: TRBV7-8; d_gene: -; j_gene: TRBJ1-5; CDR3aa: ASSYTTASNQPQH
len: 13; v_gene: TRBV28; d_gene: TRBD1; j_gene: TRBJ2-6; CDR3aa: ASSRDSSGANVLT
len: 11; v_gene: TRBV27; d_gene: -; j_gene: TRBJ1-4; CDR3aa: ASMNSLNEKLF
len: 12; v_gene: TRBV5-1; d_gene: -; j_gene: TRBJ1-3; CDR3aa: ASSPRTDGNTIY
len: 11; v_gene: TRBV7-9; d_gene: -; j_gene: TRBJ2-1; CDR3aa: ASSLGANNEQF
len: 12; v_gene: TRBV6-5; d_gene: -; j_gene: TRBJ1-3; CDR3aa: ASSYGGPGNTIY
len: 13; v_gene: TRBV7-9; d_gene: TRBD2; j_gene: TRBJ2-7; CDR3aa: ASSGRAGDAYEQY
len: 13; v_gene: TRBV4-3; d_gene: -; j_gene: TRBJ1-3; CDR3aa: ASSQEGEVGNTIY
len: 11; v_gene: TRBV15; d_gene: -; j_gene: TRBJ1-1; CDR3aa: ATSRNSNTEAF
len: 14; v_gene: TRBV5-5; d_gene: -; j_gene: TRBJ2-5; CDR3aa: ASSSGGRGGQETQY
len: 11; v_gene: TRBV5-6; d_gene: -; j_gene: TRBJ2-7; CDR3aa: ASSWGWGGEQY
len: 13; v_gene: TRBV5-6; d_gene: -; j_gene: TRBJ2-1; CDR3aa: ASSPYQRANNEQF
len: 12; v_gene: TRBV7-8; d_gene: -; j_gene: TRBJ2-7; CDR3aa: ATNQAPTFYEQY
len: 12; v_gene: TRBV29-1; d_gene: TRBD1; j_gene: TRBJ2-7; CDR3aa: SVENRGTGDEQY
len: 13; v_gene: TRBV5-1; d_gene: TRBD2; j_gene: TRBJ2-2; CDR3aa: ASSSSGGRSGELF
len: 13; v_gene: TRBV6-1; d_gene: -; j_gene: TRBJ1-1; CDR3aa: ASSASGWVDTEAF
len: 14; v_gene: TRBV5-1; d_gene: TRBD2; j_gene: TRBJ2-7; CDR3aa: ASSPSAGGTNYEQY
len: 11; v_gene: TRBV29-1; d_gene: -; j_gene: TRBJ1-1; CDR3aa: SVVQLVNTEAF
len: 14; v_gene: TRBV28; d_gene: -; j_gene: TRBJ2-2; CDR3aa: ASSFWGAGNTGELF
len: 12; v_gene: TRBV2; d_gene: -; j_gene: TRBJ2-7; CDR3aa: ASRSDSISYEQY
len: 15; v_gene: TRBV4-2; d_gene: -; j_gene: TRBJ2-3; CDR3aa: ASSQEMVTLSTDTQY
len: 14; v_gene: TRBV18; d_gene: -; j_gene: TRBJ1-1; CDR3aa: ASSPPFRTVGTEAF
len: 12; v_gene: TRBV6-5; d_gene: -; j_gene: TRBJ1-1; CDR3aa: ASRWRGWSGEAF
len: 14; v_gene: TRBV4-1; d_gene: -; j_gene: TRBJ1-5; CDR3aa: ASSQDRWTVDQPQH